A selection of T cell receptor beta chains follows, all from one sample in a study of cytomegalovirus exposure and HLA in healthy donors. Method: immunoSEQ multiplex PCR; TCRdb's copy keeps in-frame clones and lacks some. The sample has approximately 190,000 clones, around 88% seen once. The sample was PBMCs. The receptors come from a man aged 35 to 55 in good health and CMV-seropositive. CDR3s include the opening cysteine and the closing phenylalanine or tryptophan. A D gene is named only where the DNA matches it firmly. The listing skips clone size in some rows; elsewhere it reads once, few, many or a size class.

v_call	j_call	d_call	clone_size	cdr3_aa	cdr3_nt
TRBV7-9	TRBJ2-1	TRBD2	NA	CASSPGTSGMRGNEQFF	TGTGCCAGCAGCCCCGGGACTAGCGGGATGAGGGGGAATGAGCAGTTCTTC
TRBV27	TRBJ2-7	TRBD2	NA	CASSFSSGISYEQYF	TGTGCCAGCAGTTTTTCTAGCGGGATCTCCTACGAGCAGTACTTC
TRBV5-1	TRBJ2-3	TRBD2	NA	CASSFAGLAGVDTQYF	TGCGCCAGCAGCTTCGCGGGACTAGCGGGAGTAGATACGCAGTATTTT
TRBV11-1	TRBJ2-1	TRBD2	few	CASSFLSGSSYNEQFF	TGTGCCAGCAGCTTCCTTAGCGGGAGCTCCTACAATGAGCAGTTCTTC
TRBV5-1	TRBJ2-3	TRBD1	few	CASSLVGQVTDTQYF	TGCGCCAGCAGCTTGGTGGGACAGGTCACAGATACGCAGTATTTT
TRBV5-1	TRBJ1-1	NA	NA	CASSLVGDTEAFF	TGCGCCAGCAGCTTGGTAGGGGACACTGAAGCTTTCTTT
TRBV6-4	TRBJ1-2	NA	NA	CASSDSNRGSDGYTF	TGTGCCAGCAGTGACTCCAACCGGGGATCGGACGGCTACACCTTC
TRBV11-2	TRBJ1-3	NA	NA	CASSSSRGGNTIYF	TGTGCCAGCAGCTCCTCAAGGGGGGGAAACACCATATATTTT
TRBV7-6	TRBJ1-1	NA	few	CASSLGAWGTEAFF	TGTGCCAGCAGCCTGGGGGCCTGGGGCACTGAAGCTTTCTTT
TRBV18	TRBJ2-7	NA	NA	CASSLPTVYEQYF	TGTGCCAGCTCACTCCCGACAGTATACGAGCAGTACTTC
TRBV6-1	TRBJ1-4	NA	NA	CASIGGRANEKLFF	TGTGCCAGCATAGGAGGGAGAGCTAATGAAAAACTGTTTTTT
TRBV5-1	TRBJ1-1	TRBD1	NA	CASSPRGGNTEAFF	TGCGCCAGCAGTCCGAGAGGGGGCAACACTGAAGCTTTCTTT
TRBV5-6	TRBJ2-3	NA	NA	CASSPGGPPANTQYF	TGTGCCAGCAGCCCCGGGGGGCCCCCTGCGAATACGCAGTATTTT
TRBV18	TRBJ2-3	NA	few	CASSPEGLPLGTQYF	TGTGCCAGCTCACCAGAAGGACTCCCTTTGGGTACGCAGTATTTT
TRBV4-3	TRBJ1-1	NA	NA	CASSQDRGSEDTEAFF	TGCGCCAGCAGCCAAGATAGGGGGAGCGAGGACACTGAAGCTTTCTTT
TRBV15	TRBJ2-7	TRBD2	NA	CATSSQHMGGPYEQYF	TGTGCCACCAGCAGCCAGCATATGGGAGGGCCGTACGAGCAGTACTTC
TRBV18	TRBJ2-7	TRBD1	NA	CASSRDRGSYEQYF	TGTGCCAGCTCACGGGACAGGGGCTCCTACGAGCAGTACTTC
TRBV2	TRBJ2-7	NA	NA	CASRPPGTYEQYF	TGTGCCAGCAGGCCCCCAGGGACCTACGAGCAGTACTTC
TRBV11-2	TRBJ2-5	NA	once	CASSGLGAETQYF	TGTGCCAGCAGTGGATTGGGGGCAGAGACCCAGTACTTC
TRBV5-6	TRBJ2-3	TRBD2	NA	CASSILAGGDTQYF	TGTGCCAGCAGCATCCTAGCGGGGGGGGATACGCAGTATTTT
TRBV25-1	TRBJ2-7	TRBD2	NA	CASSSSTSGAYEQYF	TGTGCCAGCAGTAGTTCGACTAGCGGGGCTTACGAGCAGTACTTC
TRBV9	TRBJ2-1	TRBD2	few	CASSSSGAYNEQFF	TGTGCCAGCAGTTCTAGCGGGGCCTACAATGAGCAGTTCTTC
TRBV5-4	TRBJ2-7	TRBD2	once	CASSLGGSGSPTYEQYF	TGTGCCAGCAGCTTAGGGGGTAGCGGGAGTCCGACATACGAGCAGTACTTC
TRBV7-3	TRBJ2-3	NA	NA	CASSPRSGHTTDTQYF	TGTGCCAGCAGCCCACGATCGGGACATACCACAGATACGCAGTATTTT
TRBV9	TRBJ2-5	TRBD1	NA	CASSPQGTQETQYF	TGTGCCAGCAGCCCACAGGGGACCCAAGAGACCCAGTACTTC
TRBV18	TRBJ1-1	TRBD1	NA	CASSPPDRVRTEAFF	TGTGCCAGCTCACCACCCGACAGGGTTAGAACTGAAGCTTTCTTT
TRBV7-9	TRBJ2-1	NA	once	CASSSGQYNEQFF	TGTGCCAGCAGCTCCGGACAGTACAATGAGCAGTTCTTC
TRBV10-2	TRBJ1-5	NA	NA	CASAWDSNNQPQHF	TGCGCCAGCGCCTGGGACTCCAACAATCAGCCCCAGCATTTT
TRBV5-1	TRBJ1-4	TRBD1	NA	CASSLARTGGNEKLFF	TGCGCCAGCAGCTTGGCCCGGACAGGGGGCAATGAAAAACTGTTTTTT
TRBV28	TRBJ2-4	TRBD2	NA	CASSRGLAGHDKNIQYF	TGTGCCAGCAGTAGGGGACTAGCGGGGCACGACAAAAACATTCAGTACTTC
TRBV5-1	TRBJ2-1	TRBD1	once	CASSFGDRSYYNEQFF	TGCGCCAGCAGCTTCGGGGACAGGTCATACTACAATGAGCAGTTCTTC
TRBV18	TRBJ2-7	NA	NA	CASSPPQVAYEQYF	TGCGCCAGCTCACCACCACAGGTGGCCTACGAGCAGTACTTC
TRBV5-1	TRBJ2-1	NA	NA	CASKKKLDAQVRRGNEQFF	TGCGCCAGCAAAAAAAAATTAGATGCACAGGTTAGAAGGGGCAATGAGCAGTTCTTC
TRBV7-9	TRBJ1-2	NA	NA	CASSPQGNYGYTF	TGTGCCAGCAGCCCCCAGGGTAACTATGGCTACACCTTC
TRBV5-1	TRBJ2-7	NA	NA	CASSQTISGGDEQYF	TGCGCCAGCAGCCAGACGATTAGCGGCGGGGACGAGCAGTACTTC
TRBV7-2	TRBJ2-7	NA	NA	CASSRVLAGEQYF	TGTGCCAGCAGCCGAGTTCTAGCTGGCGAGCAGTACTTC
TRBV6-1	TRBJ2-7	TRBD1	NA	CASSIEPGTAYEQYF	TGTGCCAGCAGTATCGAGCCCGGGACAGCCTACGAGCAGTACTTC
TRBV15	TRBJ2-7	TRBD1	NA	CATSTDRVGEQYF	TGTGCCACCAGCACGGACAGGGTGGGGGAGCAGTACTTC
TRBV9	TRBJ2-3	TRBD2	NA	CASSSTGLAGVTDTQYF	TGTGCCAGCTCAAGTACGGGACTAGCGGGAGTCACAGATACGCAGTATTTT
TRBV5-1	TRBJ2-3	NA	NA	CASSYKTGAGTDTQYF	TGCGCCAGCAGCTACAAGACAGGCGCGGGCACAGATACGCAGTATTTT
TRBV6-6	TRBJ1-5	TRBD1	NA	CASSYSLGQSHQPQHF	TGTGCCAGCAGTTACTCATTGGGACAGTCTCATCAGCCCCAGCATTTT
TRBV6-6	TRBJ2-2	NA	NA	CASSRTTEVGELFF	TGTGCCAGCAGTCGGACTACCGAGGTCGGGGAGCTGTTTTTT
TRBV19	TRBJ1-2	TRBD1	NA	CASSKGQGYGYTF	TGTGCCAGTAGTAAGGGACAGGGGTATGGCTACACCTTC
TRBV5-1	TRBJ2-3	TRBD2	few	CASSFSGRATDTQYF	TGCGCCAGCAGCTTTAGCGGGAGGGCCACAGATACGCAGTATTTT
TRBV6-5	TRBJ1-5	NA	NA	CASSPILGRQPQHF	TGTGCCAGCAGCCCAATCTTGGGGAGACAGCCCCAGCATTTT
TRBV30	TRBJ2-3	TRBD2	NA	CACTWTSGRSDTQYF	TGTGCCTGCACCTGGACTAGCGGGAGGTCAGATACGCAGTATTTT
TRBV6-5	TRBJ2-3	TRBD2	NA	CASSYSLAGGTDTQYF	TGTGCCAGCAGTTACTCTCTAGCGGGAGGCACAGATACGCAGTATTTT
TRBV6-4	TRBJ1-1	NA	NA	CASRDEGTGYTEAFF	TGTGCCAGCAGAGACGAGGGCACTGGGTACACTGAAGCTTTCTTT
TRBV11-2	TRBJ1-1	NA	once	CASSLATGTEAFF	TGTGCCAGCAGCTTAGCCACAGGGACAGAAGCTTTCTTT
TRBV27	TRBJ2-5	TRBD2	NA	CASRLRRGGETQYF	TGTGCCAGCAGACTACGTCGGGGAGGGGAGACCCAGTACTTC